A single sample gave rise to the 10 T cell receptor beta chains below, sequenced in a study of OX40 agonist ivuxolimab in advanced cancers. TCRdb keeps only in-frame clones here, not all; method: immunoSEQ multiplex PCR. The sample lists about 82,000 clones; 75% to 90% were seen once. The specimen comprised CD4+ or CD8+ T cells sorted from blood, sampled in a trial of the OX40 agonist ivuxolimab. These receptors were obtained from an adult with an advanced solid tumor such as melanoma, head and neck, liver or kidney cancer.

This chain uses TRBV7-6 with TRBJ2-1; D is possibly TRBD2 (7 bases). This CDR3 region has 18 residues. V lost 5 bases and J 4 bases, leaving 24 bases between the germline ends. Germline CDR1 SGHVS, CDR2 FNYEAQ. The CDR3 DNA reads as TGTGCCAGCAGCGACTACACGGGGGGCCCCCCTAGGTACAATGAGCAGTTCTTC. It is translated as CASSDYTGGPPRYNEQFF.

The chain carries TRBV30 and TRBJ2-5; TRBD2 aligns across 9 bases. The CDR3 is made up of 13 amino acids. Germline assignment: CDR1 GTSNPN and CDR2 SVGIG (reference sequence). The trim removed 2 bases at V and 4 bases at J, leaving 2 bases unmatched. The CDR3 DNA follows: TGTGCCTGGAGTAGACTAGCGGTAGAGACCCAGTACTTC. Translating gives CAWSRLAVETQYF.

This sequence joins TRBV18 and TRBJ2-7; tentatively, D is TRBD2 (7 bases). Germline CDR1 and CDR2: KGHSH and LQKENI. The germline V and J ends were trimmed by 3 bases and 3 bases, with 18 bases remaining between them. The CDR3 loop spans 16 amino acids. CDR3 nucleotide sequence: TGTGCCAGCTCACCGGGGGGGCTCTTATCATTCTACGAGCAGTACTTC. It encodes CASSPGGLLSFYEQYF.

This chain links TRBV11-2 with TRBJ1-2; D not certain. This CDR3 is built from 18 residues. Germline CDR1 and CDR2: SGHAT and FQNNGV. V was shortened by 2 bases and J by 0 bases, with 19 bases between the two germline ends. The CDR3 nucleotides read TGTGCCAGCAGCTTACGTTACGGGGAGGCAGGTACTAACTATGGCTACACCTTC. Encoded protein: CASSLRYGEAGTNYGYTF. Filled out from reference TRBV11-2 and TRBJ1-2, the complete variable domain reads EAGVAQSPRYKIIEKRQSVAFWCNPISGHATLYWYQQILGQGPKLLIQFQNNGVVDDSQLPKDRFSAERLKGVDSTLKIQPAKLEDSAVYLCASSLRYGEAGTNYGYTFGSGTRLTVV.

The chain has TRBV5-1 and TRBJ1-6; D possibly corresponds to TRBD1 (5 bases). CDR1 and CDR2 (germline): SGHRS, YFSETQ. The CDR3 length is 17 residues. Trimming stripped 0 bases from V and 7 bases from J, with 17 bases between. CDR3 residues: CASSLGQRGAANSPLHF. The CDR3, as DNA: TGCGCCAGCAGCTTGGGACAACGAGGGGCCGCGAATTCACCCCTCCACTTT.

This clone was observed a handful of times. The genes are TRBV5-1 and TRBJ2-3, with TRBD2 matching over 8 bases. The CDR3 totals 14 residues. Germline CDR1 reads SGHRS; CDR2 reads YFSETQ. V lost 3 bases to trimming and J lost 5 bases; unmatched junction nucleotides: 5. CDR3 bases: TGCGCCAGCAGCTCGGGGGGGGCCCAAGATACGCAGTATTTT. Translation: CASSSGGAQDTQYF.

CDR3 nucleotides: TGCGCCAGCAGCTCCCGGGGAGGGGATGAAAAACTGTTTTTT. Protein sequence: CASSSRGGDEKLFF. This chain uses TRBV5-1 with TRBJ1-4; D might be TRBD1 (5 bases). The CDR3 extends over 14 amino acids. V lost 3 bases and J lost 6, with 12 bases in between. The germline gives CDR1 SGHRS, CDR2 YFSETQ.

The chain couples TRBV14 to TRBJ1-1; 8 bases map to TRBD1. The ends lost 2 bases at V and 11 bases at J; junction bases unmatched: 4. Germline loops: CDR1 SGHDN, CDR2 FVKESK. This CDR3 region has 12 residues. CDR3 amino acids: CASSQNRGEAFF. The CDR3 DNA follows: TGTGCCAGCAGCCAAAACAGGGGGGAGGCTTTCTTT.

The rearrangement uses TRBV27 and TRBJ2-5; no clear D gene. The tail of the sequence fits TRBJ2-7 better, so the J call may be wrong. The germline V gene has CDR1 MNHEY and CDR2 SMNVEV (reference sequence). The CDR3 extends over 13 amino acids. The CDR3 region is CASSLGQTYEQYF. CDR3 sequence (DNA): TGTGCCAGCAGTTTAGGCCAGACCTACGAGCAGTACTTC.

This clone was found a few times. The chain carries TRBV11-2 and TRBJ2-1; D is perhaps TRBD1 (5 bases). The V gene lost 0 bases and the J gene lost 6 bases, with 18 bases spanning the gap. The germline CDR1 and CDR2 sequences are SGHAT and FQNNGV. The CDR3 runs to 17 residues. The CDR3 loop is CASSLDLWAGLSNEQFF. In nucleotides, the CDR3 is TGTGCCAGCAGCTTAGATCTGTGGGCAGGGCTGAGCAATGAGCAGTTCTTC. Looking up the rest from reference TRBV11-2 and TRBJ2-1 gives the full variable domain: EAGVAQSPRYKIIEKRQSVAFWCNPISGHATLYWYQQILGQGPKLLIQFQNNGVVDDSQLPKDRFSAERLKGVDSTLKIQPAKLEDSAVYLCASSLDLWAGLSNEQFFGPGTRLTVL.